This T cell receptor (beta chain) is drawn from a study of cytomegalovirus exposure and HLA in healthy donors. General study points: The presence/absence work took it that sequencing depth was about the same across donors.

From germline, CDR1 is MDHEN and CDR2 SYDVKM. V lost 3 bases to trimming and J lost 2 bases, with 21 bases between them. This CDR3 spans 18 amino acids. In this sample, this clone turned up once. Its cognate antigen is unknown. Vbeta (60) and Jbeta (13) primers were used in the PCR. Source study methods: It was a later analysis that counted 83 million or so unique TCR beta chains, of which some 10 million were shared. Sequenced by immunoSEQ multiplex PCR; TCRdb stores in-frame clones only, minus some. That table furnishes V, J and clone size, whereas the DNA furnished D and trimming. The sample includes roughly 200,000 clones, 83% of them seen just once.

The sequence was obtained from a man in his forties or fifties in good health and CMV-seropositive. Sequenced sample: PBMCs. The chain combines TRBV28 with TRBJ2-3; D is possibly TRBD2 (6 bases). The CDR3 loop reads CASSFPSAIGYNTDTQYF. The CDR3, as DNA: TGTGCCAGCAGTTTCCCTAGCGCCATAGGTTATAACACAGATACGCAGTATTTT.